This T cell receptor (beta chain) derives from a study of PD-1 blockade in classical Hodgkin lymphoma. The CDR3 has 15 amino acids. J was trimmed by 2 bases and V by 4 bases; bases with no gene match: 8. Germline V gene lookup returns CDR1 SEHNR and CDR2 FQNEAQ (reference sequence). The time point is: cycle 4 day 1 (C4D1), after around six weeks of nivolumab. Every patient experienced relapse after autologous stem cell transplantation, and brentuximab vedotin exposure varied. Complete response, partial response or progressive disease constituted the best response categories observed. Turning to this clone: Its specificity is not known.

Findings and caveats of the study: The study reported lower baseline TCR diversity in newly diagnosed patients than in healthy donors. Complete responders showed a baseline diversity that resembled the diversity of newly diagnosed patients.

The table came from immunoSEQ multiplex PCR; TCRdb's copy has only in-frame clones and leaves some out. Here the sample spans tens of thousands of clones, 70% to 90% being singletons. This specimen consisted of peripheral blood mononuclear cells (PBMCs), obtained before the fourth cycle of nivolumab. The chain employs TRBV7-9 and TRBJ2-7, with 7 nucleotides matching TRBD2. The clonotype comes from a human donor with classical Hodgkin lymphoma. CDR3 region: CASSSMGGSTYEQYF. CDR3 DNA sequence: TGTGCCAGCAGCTCCATGGGCGGGAGCACCTACGAGCAGTACTTC. Full variable domain (outside the CDR3, taken from reference TRBV7-9 and TRBJ2-7): DTGVSQNPRHKITKRGQNVTFRCDPISEHNRLYWYRQTLGQGPEFLTYFQNEAQLEKSRLLSDRFSAERPKGSFSTLEIQRTEQGDSAMYLCASSSMGGSTYEQYFGPGTRLTVT.